Listed here are 9 T cell receptor beta chains from one sample, sequenced in a study of CD4 T cell repertoires in COVID-19 listed by TCRdb under 2021. Uncultured memory T cell samples were sequenced directly after ex vivo isolation. The library was built by means of the immunoSEQ multiplex PCR assay. The table comes from immuneACCESS by way of TCRdb, which keeps in-frame sequences with V and J called. Part of the clones is missing from these tables; in studies checked, under half for an unresolved V gene and the rest for unknown reasons. The sample data list about 24,000 clones, and about 93% of these were observed just once. 0.66% of the sample is in the top ten clones. This material consisted of circulating follicular helper CD4+ T cells (cTfh) from blood, taken before the COVID-19 pandemic. The cell subset or site label, read with the paper, signifies: circulating T follicular helper cells. These TCRs come from a human donor who had COVID-19.

This chain joins TRBV7-2 and TRBJ1-2; the D gene is possibly TRBD1 (5 bases). The CDR3 sequence is 14 residues long. Trimming left V 0 bases short and J 4 bases short, with 9 bases between. The V gene's germline CDR1 is SGHTA and CDR2 FQGNSA. The CDR3 region has the DNA TGTGCCAGCAGCTTAGCGGGGCAGACCTATGGCTACACCTTC. It is translated as CASSLAGQTYGYTF.

The genes are TRBV18 and TRBJ2-3; 13 nucleotides line up with TRBD2. CDR3 size: 15 residues. Germline CDR1 and CDR2: KGHSH and LQKENI. Trimming removed 4 bases from V and 4 bases from J; junction bases left unmatched: 2. The DNA for the CDR3 is TGTGCCAGCTCACTTGGACTAGCGGGGGCAGATACGCAGTATTTT. Translated: CASSLGLAGADTQYF.

The chain couples TRBV6-5 to TRBJ2-1, with 9 bases that match TRBD2. The CDR3 is 15 amino acids. Germline V gene sequence: CDR1 MNHEY, CDR2 SVGAGI. The trim removed 6 bases at V and 6 bases at J, leaving 9 bases unmatched. The CDR3 reads CASRNKREAVNEQFF. CDR3 nucleotides: TGTGCCAGCAGGAATAAGCGGGAGGCCGTCAATGAGCAGTTCTTC.

The chain employs TRBV2 and TRBJ2-5; 7 bases fit TRBD1. CDR3 length: 14 amino acids. After removal of 6 bases from V and 5 bases from J, the junction contained 9 bases not matched to a gene. Germline CDR1 reads SNHLY; CDR2 reads FYNNEI. DNA for the CDR3: TGTGCCAGCAGCCGAGAAGGGGGCGGTGAGACCCAGTACTTC. This codes for CASSREGGGETQYF.

This chain's CDR3 is CASSSTGVSNQPQHF. As DNA, the CDR3 is TGTGCCAGCAGCTCAACAGGGGTTAGCAATCAGCCCCAGCATTTT. The chain links TRBV7-8 to TRBJ1-5; 7 bases are a match to TRBD1. Germline V gene data show CDR1 as SGHVS and CDR2 as FQNEAQ. The CDR3 runs to 15 residues. V lost 4 bases to trimming and J lost 0 bases; unmatched junction nucleotides: 3.

The chain carries TRBV4-2 and TRBJ2-5; no definite D call. The better agreement between TRBJ2-7 and the DNA end casts doubt on the J call. The germline V gene encodes CDR1 LGHNA and CDR2 YNFKEQ. The CDR3 covers 16 residues. The CDR3 DNA reads as TGTGCCAGCAGCCAAATCGGCAGGCAGAGCTCCTACGAGCAGTACTTC. Protein sequence: CASSQIGRQSSYEQYF.

The chain employs TRBV5-6 and TRBJ1-4; possibly TRBD1 for D (6 bases). The V gene's germline CDR1 is SGHDT and CDR2 YYEEEE. The CDR3 is 13 amino acids. Trimming removed 3 bases from V and 7 bases from J, with 10 bases in between. The CDR3 spells CASSWGRGEKLFF. The CDR3 DNA sequence: TGTGCCAGCAGCTGGGGCAGGGGTGAAAAACTGTTTTTT.

This clone has only a few counts. The chain combines TRBV4-1 with TRBJ1-3; 9 nucleotides match TRBD1. Germline V gene sequence: CDR1 MGHRA, CDR2 YSYEKL. V lost 1 base and J lost 4; bases outside the gene matches: 2. This CDR3 is 15 amino acids long. The CDR3 reads CASSQAGTGGNTIYF. The CDR3, as DNA: TGCGCCAGCAGCCAAGCCGGGACAGGGGGAAACACCATATATTTT.

V usage is TRBV5-1 and J usage is TRBJ2-3; no definite D call. The CDR3 loop spans 14 amino acids. Between the trimmed V and J ends, which lost 1 base and 0 bases, there was a span of 6 bases. Germline CDR1 reads SGHRS; CDR2 reads YFSETQ. The CDR3 protein is CASSLQESTDTQYF. In DNA form, the CDR3 reads TGCGCCAGCAGCTTGCAGGAAAGCACAGATACGCAGTATTTT.